Presented here are 32 T cell receptor beta chains from one specimen sequenced in a study of blood T cells in healthy people across ages. With a J-beta primer mix and a sample-barcoded 5' primer, a second PCR ran about 6 to 11 cycles. Each CDR3 protein gets one entry after TCRdb re-called the 5' RACE reads with MiXCR. The data hold approximately 830,000 distinct CDR3 sequences, with less than 80% observed a single time. The sequenced sample consisted of blood. The receptors come from a man aged 25-45 years in good health.

This clonotype was seen a single time. The V gene is TRBV4-3, the J gene TRBJ2-7; weak D call: TRBD1 (5 bases). Germline V lookup: CDR1 LGHNA, CDR2 YSLEER. V lost 0 bases, J lost 3 bases, and 15 bases lay in between. The CDR3 runs 16 residues. The CDR3 reads CASSQDRRRANYEQYF. As DNA, the CDR3 is TGCGCCAGCAGCCAAGATCGTCGCAGGGCGAACTACGAGCAGTACTTC.

This clonotype turned up a few times. The chain has TRBV5-1 and TRBJ1-4; D uncertain. This CDR3 is built from 14 residues. Trimming shortened V by 5 bases and J by 4 bases, and 12 bases separated the two germline ends. CDR1 is SGHRS, CDR2 YFSETQ, per germline. Here the CDR3 reads CASRGGSNNEKLFF. The CDR3 DNA reads as TGCGCCAGCAGGGGCGGGAGTAATAATGAAAAACTGTTTTTT.

V gene TRBV7-2 combines with J gene TRBJ1-3; TRBD1 is a possible D gene (6 bases). Germline values: CDR1 SGHTA, CDR2 FQGNSA. There are 14 residues in the CDR3. V lost 0 bases and J 4 bases, leaving 7 bases between the germline ends. In DNA, the CDR3 is TGTGCCAGCAGCTTAGCCCAGGGGGGAAACACCATATATTTT. Translating it yields CASSLAQGGNTIYF.

J is TRBJ2-1 and V is TRBV2; 8 nucleotides align to TRBD2. In germline, CDR1 is SNHLY, CDR2 FYNNEI. This CDR3 region has 14 residues. V gave up 10 bases and J gave up 5 bases; unmatched junction bases: 10. CDR3 DNA sequence: TGTGCCACAACAGCGGGGGCTTCGAACAATGAGCAGTTCTTC. This encodes CATTAGASNNEQFF.

This clonotype showed up just once. The J gene is TRBJ1-2, the V gene TRBV27, with D unclear. Between the trimmed V and J ends, which lost 7 bases and 5 bases, there was a span of 14 bases. Germline assignment: CDR1 MNHEY and CDR2 SMNVEV (reference sequence). The CDR3 extends over 13 amino acids. CDR3 amino acids: CASTDPGGYGYTF. The CDR3, as DNA: TGTGCCAGCACGGACCCGGGTGGGTATGGCTACACCTTC.

This clonotype has only a few counts. This chain connects TRBV7-9 to TRBJ2-1; no firm D call. Germline V CDR1 and CDR2: SEHNR, FQNEAQ (reference sequence). The CDR3 extends over 14 amino acids. V shed 1 base and J shed 4 bases, with 8 bases lying between them. The CDR3 nucleotides are TGTGCCAGCAGCTTAGGCAGTAGGTACAATGAGCAGTTCTTC. Its protein is CASSLGSRYNEQFF. The whole variable domain, filled in from reference TRBV7-9 and TRBJ2-1, reads DTGVSQNPRHKITKRGQNVTFRCDPISEHNRLYWYRQTLGQGPEFLTYFQNEAQLEKSRLLSDRFSAERPKGSFSTLEIQRTEQGDSAMYLCASSLGSRYNEQFFGPGTRLTVL.

This clonotype has at least ten counts. The rearrangement uses TRBV7-2 and TRBJ2-1, with 11 bases that match TRBD2. V dropped 5 bases and J dropped 0; count of bases not matched to a gene: 3. Per the germline V gene, CDR1 is SGHTA and CDR2 is FQGNSA. This CDR3 has 16 residues. CDR3 nucleotides: TGTGCCAGCAGCATGACTAGCGGGAACTCCTACAATGAGCAGTTCTTC. It is translated as CASSMTSGNSYNEQFF.

The chain links TRBV4-3 to TRBJ2-5; TRBD1 is a possible D gene (5 bases). CDR1 and CDR2 from the germline V gene are LGHNA and YSLEER. The CDR3 consists of 14 residues. V was pared by 3 bases and J by 5 bases, with 13 bases between. CDR3 residues: CASSQWVGAETQYF. CDR3 DNA: TGCGCCAGCAGCCAGTGGGTTGGGGCGGAGACCCAGTACTTC.

V and J are TRBV18 and TRBJ2-3; the D is unclear. Germline CDR1 KGHSH, CDR2 LQKENI. The CDR3 consists of 13 residues. V dropped 2 bases and J dropped 4 bases, with 7 bases sitting between them. The CDR3 nucleotides are TGTGCCAGCTCACCAGGGGATGCAGATACGCAGTATTTT. It encodes CASSPGDADTQYF.

This clonotype was recorded a few times. The genes are TRBV7-2 and TRBJ2-1; 14 bases match TRBD2. The germline gives CDR1 SGHTA, CDR2 FQGNSA. The CDR3 sequence is 15 residues long. Trimming at V came to 6 bases and at J to 5 bases, leaving 3 bases not matched to a gene. CDR3 in amino acids: CASRTSGGGHNEQFF. The CDR3 DNA reads TGTGCCAGCAGGACTAGCGGGGGGGGTCACAATGAGCAGTTCTTC.

The genes are TRBV27 and TRBJ1-5; D gene ambiguous. Trimming stripped 6 bases from V and 0 bases from J, with 9 bases between. The CDR3 is 14 amino acids. In germline, CDR1 is MNHEY, CDR2 SMNVEV (reference sequence). The CDR3, as DNA: TGTGCCAGCAGCAGTCAGGATAGCAATCAGCCCCAGCATTTT. Translating gives CASSSQDSNQPQHF.

On this clonotype: Germline and junction disagree at one end, which may indicate a read error. The V and J genes are TRBV13 and TRBJ2-3, with unresolved D. This CDR3 region has 12 residues. The V gene's germline CDR1 is PRHDT and CDR2 FYEKMQ (reference sequence). The CDR3 protein is CASILASDTQYF. Written as DNA, the CDR3 is TGTGCCAGCATCTTAGCCTCAGATACGCAGTATTTT.

The chain combines TRBV6-2 or TRBV6-3 with TRBJ1-2, with 7 bases lining up with TRBD1. Germline CDR1 is MNHEY and CDR2 is SVGEGT. V lost 7 bases and J lost 6; bases outside the gene matches: 8. There are 13 residues in the CDR3. CDR3 sequence: CASIGQAWDGYTF. The CDR3, as DNA: TGTGCCAGCATCGGACAGGCCTGGGATGGCTACACCTTC.

The chain uses TRBV4-1 and TRBJ2-1, with 9 nucleotides matching TRBD1. CDR1 and CDR2 from the germline V gene are MGHRA and YSYEKL. The CDR3 extends over 15 amino acids. Trimming removed 6 bases from V and 9 bases from J; junction bases left unmatched: 12. The chain's CDR3 is CASSTGDRVGSEQFF. As DNA, the CDR3 is TGCGCCAGCAGTACTGGGGACAGGGTAGGTAGTGAGCAGTTCTTC.

This CDR3 is CASSYPSEGTQYF. The CDR3 region has the DNA TGTGCCAGCAGTTACCCATCCGAGGGGACCCAGTACTTC. The chain recombines TRBV6-2 or TRBV6-3 with TRBJ2-5; a possible D gene is TRBD2 (5 bases). Germline V CDR1 and CDR2: MNHEY, SVGEGT. The germline V and J ends were trimmed by 2 bases and 7 bases, with 11 bases remaining between them. The CDR3 runs to 13 residues.

The V gene is TRBV20-1, the J gene TRBJ1-2; maybe TRBD1 (6 bases). Germline V lookup: CDR1 DFQATT, CDR2 SNEGSKA (reference sequence). The CDR3 loop spans 12 amino acids. Trimming stripped 6 bases from V and 7 bases from J, with 15 bases between. CDR3 in amino acids: CSALRGDAGYTF. CDR3 nucleotides: TGCAGTGCCCTTAGGGGGGATGCTGGCTACACCTTC.

Regarding this clonotype: Just one base apart from a much larger clone, this may be a read error. The V gene is TRBV9, the J gene TRBJ2-1; possibly TRBD1 for D (6 bases). The CDR3 sequence is 14 residues long. Germline CDR1 is SGDLS and CDR2 is YYNGEE. The CDR3 protein is CASSAKAGVWERFF. CDR3 nucleotides: TGTGCCAGCAGCGCCAAGGCAGGGGTTTGGGAGCGGTTCTTC.

This chain links TRBV12-3 or TRBV12-4 with TRBJ2-5; a possible D gene is TRBD1 (6 bases). CDR3 length equals 11 residues. Trimming shortened V by 9 bases and J by 2 bases, and 7 bases separated the two germline ends. The CDR3 DNA sequence: TGTGCCAGGGGGGCGCAAGAGACCCAGTACTTC. Its protein product is CARGAQETQYF.

This clonotype has just a few counts. V usage is TRBV3-1 and J usage is TRBJ2-7; 9 positions match TRBD1. V trimming: 4 bases; J trimming: 7 bases; junction bases outside the gene matches: 11. This CDR3 contains 15 residues. CDR1 and CDR2 from the germline V gene are LGHDT and YNNKEL (reference sequence). The CDR3 loop reads CASSRGQGIVGEQYF. The CDR3 DNA reads TGTGCCAGCAGCCGTGGACAGGGGATCGTTGGGGAGCAGTACTTC.

This clonotype occurred once. The chain's CDR3 is CATTQGSMNTEAFF. CDR3 bases: TGTGCCACCACTCAGGGATCCATGAACACTGAAGCTTTCTTT. This rearrangement joins TRBV24-1 to TRBJ1-1, with a tentative D call TRBD1 (5 bases). Germline CDR1 is KGHDR and CDR2 is SFDVKD. Deletions cut 8 bases from V and 0 bases from J, with 12 bases between. This CDR3 spans 14 amino acids.

This sequence joins TRBV4-3 and TRBJ2-3; no firm D call. Trimming cost V 0 bases and J 3 bases, with 7 bases left between them. Germline-derived CDR1 and CDR2 are LGHNA and YSLEER. The CDR3 is 14 residues long. The CDR3, as DNA: TGCGCCAGCAGCCAAGATATCCCAACAGATACGCAGTATTTT. Its translation is CASSQDIPTDTQYF.

This clonotype was seen more than once but under ten times. The chain's CDR3 is CASRDRGGTQYF. The CDR3 DNA is TGTGCCAGCAGAGACAGGGGGGGTACGCAGTATTTT. The V call is TRBV12-3 or TRBV12-4, the J call TRBJ2-3; 9 bases are shared with TRBD1. V gave up 6 bases and J gave up 8 bases; unmatched junction bases: 3. This CDR3 spans 12 amino acids.

The chain recombines TRBV9 with TRBJ2-3; D possibly corresponds to TRBD1 (6 bases). The germline CDR1 and CDR2 sequences are SGDLS and YYNGEE. The V and J ends lost 4 bases and 6 bases respectively, with 24 bases between them. CDR3 size: 17 residues. CDR3 residues: CASSTRGKPTLVDTQYF. The DNA for the CDR3 is TGTGCCAGCAGCACCAGGGGAAAACCGACCCTTGTCGATACGCAGTATTTT. The full variable domain, rest sourced from reference TRBV9 and TRBJ2-3, is DSGVTQTPKHLITATGQRVTLRCSPRSGDLSVYWYQQSLDQGLQFLIQYYNGEERAKGNILERFSAQQFPDLHSELNLSSLELGDSALYFCASSTRGKPTLVDTQYFGPGTRLTVL.

This clonotype was counted only a few times. The V gene is TRBV6-2 or TRBV6-3, the J gene TRBJ2-3; D is ambiguous. Germline V gene data show CDR1 as MNHEY and CDR2 as SVGEGT. The CDR3 contains 12 residues. This CDR3 reads CGASQDTDTQYF. The CDR3, as DNA: TGTGGGGCTTCTCAAGACACAGATACGCAGTATTTT.

This clonotype has just one count. CDR3 coding DNA: TGTGCCAGCAGCCAAGATCAGCTGGGGAAGGGTGAAAAACTGTTTTTT. This translates into CASSQDQLGKGEKLFF. This chain joins TRBV4-2 and TRBJ1-4; no reliable D call. Germline lookup yields CDR1 LGHNA and CDR2 YNFKEQ. This CDR3 is built from 16 residues. The V end was cut by 0 bases, the J end by 7 bases, with 15 bases between.

CDR3: CASSPAGTGGRTEAFF. CDR3 DNA sequence: TGTGCCAGCAGCCCCGCCGGGACAGGGGGCCGCACTGAAGCTTTCTTT. The rearrangement joins TRBV14 to TRBJ1-1; 12 nucleotides agree with TRBD1. This CDR3 is 16 amino acids long. Germline V gene data show CDR1 as SGHDN and CDR2 as FVKESK. The V gene end was trimmed by 4 bases and the J gene end by 4 bases; junction bases not matched to a gene: 7.

There are a few counts of this clonotype. V and J are TRBV29-1 and TRBJ2-1, with 9 bases lining up with TRBD2. The CDR3 contains 16 residues. The J segment lost 6 bases and the V segment lost 3 bases, leaving 12 bases of the junction unmatched. In germline, CDR1 is SQVTM, CDR2 ANQGSEA. Here the CDR3 DNA reads TGCAGCGTTGAGCCCTGGGGAAGCGGGGGGAGCAATGAGCAGTTCTTC. Translating it yields CSVEPWGSGGSNEQFF.

This clonotype was seen a single time. The gene calls are TRBV4-3 and TRBJ2-7, with D possibly being TRBD1 (6 bases). Per the germline V gene, CDR1 is LGHNA and CDR2 is YSLEER. The CDR3 spans 15 residues. The V gene lost 4 bases and the J gene lost 2 bases, with 15 bases spanning the gap. CDR3 sequence (DNA): TGCGCCAGCAGCCCCAAAGGGGGTATCCCCTACGAGCAGTACTTC. Residues: CASSPKGGIPYEQYF.

The rearrangement links TRBV12-3 or TRBV12-4 to TRBJ2-1; TRBD1 matches at 8 bases. V trimming: 6 bases; J trimming: 2 bases; junction bases outside the gene matches: 6. This CDR3 is built from 15 residues. The CDR3 DNA reads TGTGCCAGCAGCCCCCGGACAGGGCCCTACAATGAGCAGTTCTTC. This gives the protein CASSPRTGPYNEQFF.

This clonotype was seen more than once but under ten times. V usage is TRBV6-1 and J usage is TRBJ2-6; TRBD1 might be the D (6 bases). CDR3 length: 15 residues. In germline, CDR1 is MNHNS, CDR2 SASEGT. V shed 10 bases and J shed 0 bases, with 13 bases lying between them. As DNA, the CDR3 is TGTGCCACTGCAGGGGCCCCCTCTGGGGCCAACGTCCTGACTTTC. This sequence encodes CATAGAPSGANVLTF.

This clonotype was picked up one time. V and J are TRBV12-3 or TRBV12-4 and TRBJ2-7; either TRBD1 or TRBD2 may supply D (5 bases each). The CDR3 has 14 amino acids. Deletions cut 5 bases from V and 3 bases from J, with 14 bases between. CDR3 residues: CASSPGDESYEQYF. Here the CDR3 DNA reads TGTGCCAGCAGTCCCGGGGACGAGAGCTACGAGCAGTACTTC.

CDR3 residues: CASSDRTGSSYNSPLHF. The CDR3 bases are TGTGCCAGCAGCGACCGGACGGGGAGCTCCTATAATTCACCCCTCCACTTT. The rearrangement links TRBV5-6 to TRBJ1-6; no reliable D call. CDR3 length: 17 residues. Deletions cut 4 bases from V and 0 bases from J, with 14 bases between. CDR1 and CDR2 from the germline V gene are SGHDT and YYEEEE.